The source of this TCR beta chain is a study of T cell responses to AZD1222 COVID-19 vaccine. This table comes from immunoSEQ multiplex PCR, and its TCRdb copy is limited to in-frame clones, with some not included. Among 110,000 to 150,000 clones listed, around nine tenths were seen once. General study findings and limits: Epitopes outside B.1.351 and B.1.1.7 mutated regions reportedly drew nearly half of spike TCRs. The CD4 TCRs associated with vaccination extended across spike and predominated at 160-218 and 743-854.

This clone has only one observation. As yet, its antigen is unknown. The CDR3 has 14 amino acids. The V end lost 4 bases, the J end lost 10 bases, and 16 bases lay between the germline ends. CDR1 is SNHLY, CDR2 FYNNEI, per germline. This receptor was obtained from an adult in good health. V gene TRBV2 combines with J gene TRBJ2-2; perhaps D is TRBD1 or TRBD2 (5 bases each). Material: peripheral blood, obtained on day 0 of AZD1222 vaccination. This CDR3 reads CASSVGTSKQELFF. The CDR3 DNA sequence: TGTGCCAGCAGTGTTGGGACCTCCAAGCAGGAGCTGTTTTTT.